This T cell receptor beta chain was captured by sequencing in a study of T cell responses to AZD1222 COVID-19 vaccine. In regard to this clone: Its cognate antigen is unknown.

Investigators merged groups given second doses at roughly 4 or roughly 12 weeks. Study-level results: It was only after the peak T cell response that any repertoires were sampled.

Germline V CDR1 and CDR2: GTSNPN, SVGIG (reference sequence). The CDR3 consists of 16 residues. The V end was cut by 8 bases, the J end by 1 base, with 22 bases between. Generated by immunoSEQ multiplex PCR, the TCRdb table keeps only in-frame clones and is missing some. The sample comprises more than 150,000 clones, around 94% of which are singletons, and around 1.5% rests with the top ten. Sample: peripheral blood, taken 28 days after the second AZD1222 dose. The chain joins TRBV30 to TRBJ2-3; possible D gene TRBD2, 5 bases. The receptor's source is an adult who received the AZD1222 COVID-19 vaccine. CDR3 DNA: TGTGCCGCTGGAAACGGCGGGCTAGCTCGCACAGATACGCAGTATTTT. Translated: CAAGNGGLARTDTQYF.